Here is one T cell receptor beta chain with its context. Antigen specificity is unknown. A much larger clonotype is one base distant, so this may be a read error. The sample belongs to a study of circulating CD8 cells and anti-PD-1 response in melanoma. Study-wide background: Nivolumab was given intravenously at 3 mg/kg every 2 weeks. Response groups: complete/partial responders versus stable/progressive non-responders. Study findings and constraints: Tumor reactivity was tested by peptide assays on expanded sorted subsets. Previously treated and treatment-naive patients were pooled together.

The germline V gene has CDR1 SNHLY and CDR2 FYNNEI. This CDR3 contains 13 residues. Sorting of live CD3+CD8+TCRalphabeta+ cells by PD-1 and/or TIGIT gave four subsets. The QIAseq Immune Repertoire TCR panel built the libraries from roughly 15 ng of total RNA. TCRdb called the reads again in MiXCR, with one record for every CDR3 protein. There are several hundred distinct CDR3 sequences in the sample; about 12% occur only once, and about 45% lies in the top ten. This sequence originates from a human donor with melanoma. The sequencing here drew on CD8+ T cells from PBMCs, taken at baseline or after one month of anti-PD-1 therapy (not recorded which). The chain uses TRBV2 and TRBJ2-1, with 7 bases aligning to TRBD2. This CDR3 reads CANSDGTNNEQFF. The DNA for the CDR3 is TGTGCCAACAGTGACGGGACTAACAATGAGCAGTTCTTC.